Listed below are T cell receptor beta chains from one sample, sequenced in a study of human T cells and chemical hapten exposure. TCRdb processed the 5' RACE reads anew with MiXCR; each CDR3 protein has one entry. This table holds about 120,000 distinct CDR3 sequences, roughly a fifth found once. The receptor source for this set is a human donor in good health. The CDR3 runs from the conserved cysteine through the conserved F or W. A D gene is named only where the DNA matches it firmly. Rows may omit the clone size; those that give it use once, few, many or a size class.

clone_size	v_call	j_call	d_call	cdr3_nt	cdr3_aa
few	TRBV5-1	TRBJ2-7	TRBD2	TGCGCCAGCAGCTCAACTAGCGGGTTCTACGAGCAGTACTTC	CASSSTSGFYEQYF
few	TRBV28	TRBJ2-1	.	TGTGCCAGCAGTTACCCACGGGAGTCTGCCAATGAGCAGTTCTTC	CASSYPRESANEQFF
.	TRBV11-2	TRBJ2-3	TRBD2	TGTGCCAGCAGTGGAGGACTAGCGGGACGGACAGATACGCAGTATTTT	CASSGGLAGRTDTQYF
.	TRBV7-2	TRBJ2-5	.	TGTGCCAGCAGCCGTTCAGGACTCCAAGAGACCCAGTACTTC	CASSRSGLQETQYF
many	TRBV7-2	TRBJ2-3	TRBD2	TGTGCCAGCAGCTTAGCGACTAGCGGACCAGATACGCAGTATTTT	CASSLATSGPDTQYF
.	TRBV28	TRBJ2-5	TRBD1	TGTGCCAGCAGTTTGTCCGGGACAGGCCAAGAGACCCAGTACTTC	CASSLSGTGQETQYF
.	TRBV20-1	TRBJ2-1	TRBD2	TGCAGTGCTAGAGATCCTAGCGGGAGGTTTGAGCAGTTCTTC	CSARDPSGRFEQFF
few	TRBV12-3/TRBV12-4	TRBJ2-5	TRBD2	TGTGCCAGCAGTTTTCGAAGCGGGAGGGCCCAAGAGACCCAGTACTTC	CASSFRSGRAQETQYF
few	TRBV5-4	TRBJ2-7	.	TGTGCCAGCAGGGTTTTCGGGAGAGGAGACGAGCAGTACTTC	CASRVFGRGDEQYF
.	TRBV4-1	TRBJ2-4	TRBD2	TGCGCCAGCAGCTACGGACTAGCGGGAGGCCTCTCCAAAAACATTCAGTACTTC	CASSYGLAGGLSKNIQYF
.	TRBV4-2	TRBJ1-3	.	TGTGCCAGCAGCCTTACAGCGAGCTCTGGAAACACCATATATTTT	CASSLTASSGNTIYF
few	TRBV5-1	TRBJ2-3	.	TGCGCCAGCAAAAGAGGGAGCGGCACAGATACGCAGTATTTT	CASKRGSGTDTQYF
.	TRBV4-2	TRBJ2-3	TRBD2	TGTGCCAGCAGCCAATCTGAACTAGCGGAGACAGATACGCAGTATTTT	CASSQSELAETDTQYF
.	TRBV30	TRBJ2-7	.	TGTGCCTGGAGTGGCAGGGGACTGCCACGGGAGCAGTACTTC	CAWSGRGLPREQYF
.	TRBV5-1	TRBJ1-1	TRBD1	TGCGCCAGCAGCTTGTCAGGGACAGGGGGGACTGAAGCTTTCTTT	CASSLSGTGGTEAFF
.	TRBV20-1	TRBJ1-1	TRBD1	TGCAGTGCCAACAGGGGTAACACTGAAGCTTTCTTT	CSANRGNTEAFF
.	TRBV28	TRBJ2-7	TRBD1	TGTGCCAGCAGTTTATCCGGGACAGGGGGTTACGAGCAGTACTTC	CASSLSGTGGYEQYF
few	TRBV29-1	TRBJ2-7	TRBD2	TGCAGCGTTGAAGTCCATAGCGGGAAGTACGAGCAGTACTTC	CSVEVHSGKYEQYF
.	TRBV29-1	TRBJ2-1	TRBD2	TGCAGCGTTGAAGGCGGGGCGGGAGGGTGGAACAATGAGCAGTTCTTC	CSVEGGAGGWNNEQFF
.	TRBV3-1	TRBJ2-3	.	TGTGCCAGCAGCCAAGATCTCACGGCTAGCACAGATACGCAGTATTTT	CASSQDLTASTDTQYF
.	TRBV11-2	TRBJ1-6	TRBD1	TGTGCCAGCAGCTCGATCCGGGACAGAGGATCACCCCTCCACTTT	CASSSIRDRGSPLHF
.	TRBV5-1	TRBJ1-2	.	TGCGCCAGCAGCCCCCTCATGGGGCAGGACCTACCCCATGGCTACACCTTC	CASSPLMGQDLPHGYTF
.	TRBV9	TRBJ2-5	.	TGTGCCAGCAGCTTCGGACAGCTCCAAGAGACCCAGTACTTC	CASSFGQLQETQYF
once	TRBV5-1	TRBJ1-5	.	TGCGCCAGCAGCTTGGCGGGCCGGGGCAATCAGCCCCAGCATTTT	CASSLAGRGNQPQHF
.	TRBV7-2	TRBJ1-2	.	TGTGCCAGCAACGGCTGGGACGGCTATGGCTACACCTTC	CASNGWDGYGYTF
few	TRBV25-1	TRBJ2-5	.	TGTGCCAGCAGTGAGCGAGCAGGGACCTACCAAGAGACCCAGTACTTC	CASSERAGTYQETQYF
few	TRBV28	TRBJ2-7	TRBD1	TGTGCCAGCACTACCGGGACAGGGGCCCAACGGCAGTACTTC	CASTTGTGAQRQYF
few	TRBV4-1	TRBJ2-5	.	TGCGCCAGCAGCCAACCAACGGGCAGAGGGGCCGAGACCCAGTACTTC	CASSQPTGRGAETQYF
.	TRBV6-2/TRBV6-3	TRBJ2-3	TRBD2	TGTGCCAGCAGTCAATACGGACCGGGAGGGCCGACAGATACGCAGTATTTT	CASSQYGPGGPTDTQYF
.	TRBV6-2/TRBV6-3	TRBJ2-3	TRBD1	TGTGCCAGCAGTTACCCGCCAGAGACAGGGGTGCGGGATACGCAGTATTTT	CASSYPPETGVRDTQYF
few	TRBV21-1	TRBJ2-2	.	TGTGCCAGCAGCAAAGCGTGGGACAGGGGGAGTGGGACCGGGGAGCTGTTTTTT	CASSKAWDRGSGTGELFF
few	TRBV7-2	TRBJ1-5	.	TGTGCCAGCAGCCCACAGTTCAATCAGCCCCAGCATTTT	CASSPQFNQPQHF
.	TRBV20-1	TRBJ2-2	TRBD2	TGCAGTGCTAGTCTCCAGCGGGACGGGGAGCTGTTTTTT	CSASLQRDGELFF
.	TRBV9	TRBJ2-1	.	TGTGCCAGCAGCGCCTATGAAGACCCAAGATCGGATGAGCAGTTCTTC	CASSAYEDPRSDEQFF
.	TRBV5-1	TRBJ1-2	.	TGCGCCAGCAGCTTAGGAGGGGCCTACTATGGCTACACCTTC	CASSLGGAYYGYTF
.	TRBV20-1	TRBJ1-1	.	TGCAGTGCTAGGAATCGCCGGAACACTGAAGCTTTCTTT	CSARNRRNTEAFF
few	TRBV12-3/TRBV12-4	TRBJ2-7	TRBD1	TGTGCCAGCGGACAGGGGGGGCCCTACGAGCAGTACTTC	CASGQGGPYEQYF
.	TRBV28	TRBJ2-7	.	TGTGCCAGCAGGACCCTGGGAGCCTTCTACGAGCAGTACTTC	CASRTLGAFYEQYF
few	TRBV5-6	TRBJ1-1	.	TGTGCCAGCACCATTGCTGAGTCTGAAGCTTTCTTT	CASTIAESEAFF
few	TRBV28	TRBJ2-2	TRBD2	TGTGCCAGCATCCTGGGGAGGGGAGTTCGCGGGGAGCTGTTTTTT	CASILGRGVRGELFF
.	TRBV5-6	TRBJ2-7	TRBD2	TGTGCCAGCAGCCCCGGGACTACCTACGAGCAGTACTTC	CASSPGTTYEQYF
few	TRBV30	TRBJ2-6	.	TGTGCCTGGAGTCGGTACACTTCAAGCTCTGGGGCCAACGTCCTGACTTTC	CAWSRYTSSSGANVLTF
few	TRBV7-3	TRBJ2-3	TRBD2	TGTGCCAGCAGCTTAACGAACCTAGCGGGAAGCACAGATACGCAGTATTTT	CASSLTNLAGSTDTQYF
.	TRBV28	TRBJ1-1	TRBD1	TGTGCCAGCAGGATGACAGGGTATGACACTGAAGCTTTCTTT	CASRMTGYDTEAFF
.	TRBV7-7	TRBJ2-5	TRBD2	TGTGCAAGACTAGCGGGGGAGACCCAGTACTTC	CARLAGETQYF
.	TRBV20-1	TRBJ2-3	.	TGCAGTGCTAGTCTAGTCATTTCCGATACGCAGTATTTT	CSASLVISDTQYF
.	TRBV20-1	TRBJ1-5	.	TGCAGTGCCCAGGACAGTAGCAATCAGCCCCAGCATTTT	CSAQDSSNQPQHF
many	TRBV7-2	TRBJ2-1	.	TGTGCCAGCAGCTTAGCGGGGCGCAATGAGCAGTTCTTC	CASSLAGRNEQFF
few	TRBV18	TRBJ1-6	TRBD1	TGTGCCAGCTCACCAACAGGGGAAGGGTATTCACCCCTCCACTTT	CASSPTGEGYSPLHF
.	TRBV6-5	TRBJ2-7	.	TGTGCCAGCAGAGCAGGAGCGAGCGGCCCCTACGAGCAGTACTTC	CASRAGASGPYEQYF
few	TRBV12-3/TRBV12-4	TRBJ2-1	.	TGTGCCAGCTCCCAGGACGGAAGCTCCTACAATGAGCAGTTCTTC	CASSQDGSSYNEQFF
few	TRBV7-9	TRBJ2-1	TRBD1	TGTGCCAGCAGCCCCGGGACAGGGTTTGGGCAGTTCTTC	CASSPGTGFGQFF
.	TRBV3-1	TRBJ1-1	.	TGTGCCAGCAGCCTCAACACAGGCGACACTGAAGCTTTCTTT	CASSLNTGDTEAFF
.	TRBV7-2	TRBJ2-1	TRBD2	TGTGCCAGCAGCTTCGGACTAGCGGGAGGGGGCAATGAGCAGTTCTTC	CASSFGLAGGGNEQFF
.	TRBV27	TRBJ2-1	.	TGTGCCAGCAGGAGTCCGGGCCCAACCTACAATGAGCAGTTCTTC	CASRSPGPTYNEQFF
few	TRBV12-3/TRBV12-4	TRBJ2-5	TRBD1	TGTGCCAGCAGTTCTCATAGGGGGCGCGGAGAGACCCAGTACTTC	CASSSHRGRGETQYF
many	TRBV12-3/TRBV12-4	TRBJ2-5	.	TGTGCCAGCAGTTTCATTCTTCACGGCCAAGAGACCCAGTACTTC	CASSFILHGQETQYF
few	TRBV7-9	TRBJ2-4	TRBD1	TGTGCCAGCAGCCGACTTAGGCAGATGACAGGGGAAAACATTCAGTACTTC	CASSRLRQMTGENIQYF
.	TRBV13	TRBJ2-7	.	TGTGCCAGCAGTGGCCCGGAAATCTACAAGCAGTACTTC	CASSGPEIYKQYF